This TCR beta chain emerged from a study of CD8+CD57+ T cells in acquired aplastic anemia. Overall study: Average CD4+ read depth in healthy donors was 11 million or so reads.

Genomic DNA, serving as template, underwent TCR beta VDJ and CDR3 profiling. TCRdb processed the reads anew with MiXCR; each CDR3 protein has one entry. In the table there are around 180,000 distinct CDR3 sequences, 55% to 80% of which are singletons. Trimming cost V 6 bases and J 9 bases, with 15 bases left between them. CDR3 length: 13 residues. Germline CDR1 MGHDK, CDR2 SYGVNS. The receptor's source is a human donor in good health. The chain recombines TRBV25-1 with TRBJ2-1; D unresolved. Sequencing used sorted CD4+, CD8+, or CD8+CD57+ T cells (not recorded which) from PBMCs. This CDR3 reads CASSLTGGSEQFF. CDR3 DNA: TGTGCCAGCAGCCTGACTGGTGGGTCTGAGCAGTTCTTC.